This T cell receptor beta chain was sequenced during a study of technical replicates of blood from a few donors. V was shortened by 8 bases and J by 0 bases, with 11 bases between the two germline ends. This CDR3 contains 12 residues. Germline CDR1 reads GTSNPN; CDR2 reads SVGIG (reference sequence). Clones were read by immunoSEQ multiplex PCR, and TCRdb kept only the in-frame ones, dropping some. The table includes approximately 74,000 clones, 80% to 90% detected once. The chain is built from TRBV30 and TRBJ2-7, with D possibly being TRBD1 (6 bases). The sample consisted of PBMCs. The receptor was derived from a human donor in good health. Some clones in this sample may be carry-over from other donors' samples. The CDR3 nucleotides are TGTGCCGGGGGCGCGGACTCCTACGAGCAGTACTTC. Translating it yields CAGGADSYEQYF.